This TCR beta chain was recorded in a study of low-dose radiotherapy and immunotherapy resistance in tumors. Background on the study: Each patient was administered nivolumab intravenously at 240 mg, which was a flat dose, every two weeks, along with intravenous ipilimumab at 1 mg/kg every six weeks.

Primers targeting TRAV and TRBV primed first-strand cDNA, covering alpha and beta chains. TCR amplification ran roughly 20 PCR cycles using constant-region and V-primer adapter primers. A single record per CDR3 protein comes from TCRdb applying MiXCR to the reads. Found here are around 36,000 distinct CDR3 sequences, roughly 30% of them singletons; the top ten hold roughly 3.5%. Time point specified: before trial treatment. This clonotype was observed many times. CDR3 size: 14 residues. The ends lost 5 bases at V and 8 bases at J; junction bases unmatched: 3. The germline V gene encodes CDR1 SEHNR and CDR2 FQNEAQ (reference sequence).

This chain connects TRBV7-9 to TRBJ1-6; 10 bases are shared with TRBD1. The receptor's source is a male donor with gallbladder cancer. The starting material was PBMCs, obtained before treatment. As DNA, the CDR3 is TGTGCCAGCAGCGTGGGACAGGGGTATTCACCCCTCCACTTT. This sequence encodes CASSVGQGYSPLHF.